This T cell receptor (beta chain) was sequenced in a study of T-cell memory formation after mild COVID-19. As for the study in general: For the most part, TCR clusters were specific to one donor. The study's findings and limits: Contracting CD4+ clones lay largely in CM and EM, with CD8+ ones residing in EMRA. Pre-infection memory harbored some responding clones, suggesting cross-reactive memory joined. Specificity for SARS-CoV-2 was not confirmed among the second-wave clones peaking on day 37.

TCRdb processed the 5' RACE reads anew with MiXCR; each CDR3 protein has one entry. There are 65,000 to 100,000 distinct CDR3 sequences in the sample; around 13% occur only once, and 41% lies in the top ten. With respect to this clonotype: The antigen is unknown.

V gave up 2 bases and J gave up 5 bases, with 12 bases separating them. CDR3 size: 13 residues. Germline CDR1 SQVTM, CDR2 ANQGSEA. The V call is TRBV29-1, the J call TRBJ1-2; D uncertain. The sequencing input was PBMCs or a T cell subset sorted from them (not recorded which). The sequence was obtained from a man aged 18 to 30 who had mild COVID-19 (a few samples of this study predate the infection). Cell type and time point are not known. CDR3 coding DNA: TGCAGCGTTGAATATCCAGACGCGTATGGCTACACCTTC. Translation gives CSVEYPDAYGYTF.